A single sample gave rise to the 13 T cell receptor beta chains below, sequenced in a study of long-term antiretroviral therapy in people with HIV. Researchers ran immunoSEQ v3.0 at survey level. Only in-frame clones appear in the TCRdb table, and some are missing; sequencing was by immunoSEQ multiplex PCR. The sample holds tens of thousands of clones, roughly 84% seen once. Sequences were derived from unsorted PBMCs, sampled 4.3 years after starting antiretroviral therapy. Source of these receptors: a man younger than 45 with HIV.

This chain connects TRBV28 to TRBJ2-7; TRBD2 agrees at 11 bases. The CDR3 is 16 amino acids. The V segment lost 1 base and the J segment 2 bases; nucleotides outside the gene matches: 4. Germline loops: CDR1 MDHEN, CDR2 SYDVKM. Here the CDR3 reads CASSLLTSGAPYEQYF. CDR3 bases: TGTGCCAGCAGTTTATTGACTAGCGGGGCACCCTACGAGCAGTACTTC.

This clone turned up a few times. The rearrangement links TRBV7-2 to TRBJ1-5; a possible D gene is TRBD1 (5 bases). Germline CDR1 reads SGHTA; CDR2 reads FQGNSA. The CDR3 runs to 15 residues. The ends were cut back, 1 base at V and 1 base at J, with 8 bases in the middle. The CDR3 sequence is CASSLGSGSNQPQHF. CDR3 DNA: TGTGCCAGCAGCTTAGGATCAGGGAGCAATCAGCCCCAGCATTTT.

V and J are TRBV15 and TRBJ1-1, with D uncertain. The CDR3 runs to 14 residues. Germline V gene lookup returns CDR1 LNHNV and CDR2 YYDKDF (reference sequence). V shed 1 base and J shed 0 bases, with 6 bases lying between them. The CDR3 bases are TGTGCCACCAGCAGAGGGACGGTGAACACTGAAGCTTTCTTT. Translating gives CATSRGTVNTEAFF.

The genes are TRBV28 and TRBJ1-5; unclear D gene. V lost 5 bases to trimming and J lost 2 bases, with 16 bases between them. The CDR3 loop spans 16 amino acids. Germline CDR1 is MDHEN and CDR2 is SYDVKM. CDR3 amino acids: CASSPPPAPRNQPQHF. For the CDR3, the DNA is TGTGCCAGCAGTCCCCCTCCTGCTCCCCGCAATCAGCCCCAGCATTTT.

This sequence joins TRBV27 and TRBJ2-7; the match to TRBD2 covers 9 bases. This CDR3 region has 14 residues. Germline lookup yields CDR1 MNHEY and CDR2 SMNVEV (reference sequence). Trimming cost V 6 bases and J 0 bases; bases outside gene matches: 3. The CDR3 is CASSLTSGSYEQYF. CDR3 nucleotides: TGTGCCAGCAGCTTGACTAGCGGCTCCTACGAGCAGTACTTC.

This clone was counted once. The chain couples TRBV10-3 to TRBJ1-4, with no clear D. The CDR3 consists of 12 residues. V was shortened by 4 bases and J by 3 bases, with 3 bases between the two germline ends. Germline V gene data show CDR1 as ENHRY and CDR2 as SYGVKD. The CDR3: CAISGANEKLFF. CDR3 bases: TGTGCCATCAGTGGTGCTAATGAAAAACTGTTTTTT.

The gene calls are TRBV7-9 and TRBJ2-1; 10 bases fit TRBD2. There are 16 residues in the CDR3. J was trimmed by 7 bases and V by 6 bases; bases with no gene match: 12. CDR1 is SEHNR, CDR2 FQNEAQ, per germline (reference sequence). The CDR3 sequence is CASRPWRSSGRNEQFF. As DNA, the CDR3 is TGTGCCAGCAGACCCTGGCGCTCTAGCGGGAGAAATGAGCAGTTCTTC.

This chain connects TRBV5-4 to TRBJ1-1, with a tentative D call TRBD1 (6 bases). CDR3 length equals 14 residues. Trimming removed 4 bases from V and 10 bases from J, with 20 bases in between. From germline, CDR1 is SGHNT and CDR2 YYREEE (reference sequence). CDR3 region: CASSVGGGSRVAFF. Written as DNA, the CDR3 is TGTGCCAGCAGCGTAGGGGGGGGCAGTCGAGTAGCTTTCTTT.

This chain connects TRBV7-8 to TRBJ2-1; D perhaps matches TRBD1 (6 bases). The CDR3 is 15 residues long. CDR1 is SGHVS, CDR2 FQNEAQ, per germline. The V and J ends lost 5 bases and 0 bases respectively, with 11 bases between them. CDR3 sequence: CASSPWTVSYNEQFF. The CDR3 bases are TGTGCCAGCAGCCCCTGGACAGTCTCCTACAATGAGCAGTTCTTC.

The chain has TRBV4-1 and TRBJ2-5, with D possibly being TRBD2 (5 bases). CDR3 length: 14 residues. CDR1 is MGHRA, CDR2 YSYEKL, per germline. The V and J ends lost 0 bases and 8 bases respectively, with 13 bases between them. The chain's CDR3 is CASSQDPGEGTQYF. For the CDR3, the DNA is TGCGCCAGCAGCCAAGACCCCGGAGAGGGAACCCAGTACTTC.

V is TRBV6-6 and J is TRBJ2-7; unclear D gene. From germline, CDR1 is MNHNY and CDR2 SVGAGI (reference sequence). The CDR3 extends over 14 amino acids. Deletions cut 0 bases from V and 3 bases from J, with 9 bases between. The chain's CDR3 is CASSYSYSFYEQYF. CDR3 nucleotides: TGTGCCAGCAGTTACTCATACAGCTTCTACGAGCAGTACTTC.

The rearrangement links TRBV13 to TRBJ1-2, with D unclear. The germline gives CDR1 PRHDT, CDR2 FYEKMQ (reference sequence). The CDR3 length is 15 residues. Trimming left V 1 base short and J 3 bases short, with 12 bases between. For the CDR3, the DNA is TGTGCCAGCAGCTTAGAGTCAAGGAGGGACTATGGCTACACCTTC. As protein: CASSLESRRDYGYTF.

This chain connects TRBV5-6 to TRBJ2-2; TRBD2 agrees at 10 bases. J was trimmed by 5 bases and V by 0 bases; bases with no gene match: 7. The CDR3 has 17 amino acids. The germline CDR1 and CDR2 sequences are SGHDT and YYEEEE. CDR3 sequence (DNA): TGTGCCAGCAGCTTGGAACAAGCGGGGGGGCCTACCGGGGAGCTGTTTTTT. Protein: CASSLEQAGGPTGELFF. The variable domain in full, with the rest retrieved from reference TRBV5-6 and TRBJ2-2, is DAGVTQSPTHLIKTRGQQVTLRCSPKSGHDTVSWYQQALGQGPQFIFQYYEEEERQRGNFPDRFSGHQFPNYSSELNVNALLLGDSALYLCASSLEQAGGPTGELFFGEGSRLTVL.